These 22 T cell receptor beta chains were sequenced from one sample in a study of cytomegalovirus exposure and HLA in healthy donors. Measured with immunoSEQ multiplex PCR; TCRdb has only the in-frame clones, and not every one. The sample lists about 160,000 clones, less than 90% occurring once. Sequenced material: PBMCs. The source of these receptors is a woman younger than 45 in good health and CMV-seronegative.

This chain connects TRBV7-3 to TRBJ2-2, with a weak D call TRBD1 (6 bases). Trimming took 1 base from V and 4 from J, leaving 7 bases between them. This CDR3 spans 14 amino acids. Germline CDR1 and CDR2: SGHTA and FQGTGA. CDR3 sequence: CASSLRGGTGELFF. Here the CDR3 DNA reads TGTGCCAGCAGCTTAAGAGGGGGCACCGGGGAGCTGTTTTTT.

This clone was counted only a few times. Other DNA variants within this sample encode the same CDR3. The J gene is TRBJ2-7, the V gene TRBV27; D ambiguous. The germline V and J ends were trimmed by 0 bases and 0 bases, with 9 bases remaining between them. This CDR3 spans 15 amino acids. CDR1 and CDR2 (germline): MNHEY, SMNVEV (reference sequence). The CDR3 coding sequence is TGTGCCAGCAGTTTATCGAGCAGTTCCTCCTACGAGCAGTACTTC. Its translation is CASSLSSSSSYEQYF.

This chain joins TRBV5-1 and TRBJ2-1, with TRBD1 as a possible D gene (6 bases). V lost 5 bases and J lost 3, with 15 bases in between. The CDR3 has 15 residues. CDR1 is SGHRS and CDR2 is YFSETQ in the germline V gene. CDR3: CASRQLDRHYNEQFF. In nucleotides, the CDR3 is TGCGCCAGCAGACAGTTGGACAGACACTACAATGAGCAGTTCTTC.

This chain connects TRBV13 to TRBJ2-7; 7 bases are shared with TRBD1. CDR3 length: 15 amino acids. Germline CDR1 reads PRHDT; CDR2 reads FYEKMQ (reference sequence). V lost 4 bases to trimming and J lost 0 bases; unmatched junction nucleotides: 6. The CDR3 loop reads CASSSGTAISYEQYF. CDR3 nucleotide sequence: TGTGCCAGCAGCTCCGGGACAGCTATCTCCTACGAGCAGTACTTC.

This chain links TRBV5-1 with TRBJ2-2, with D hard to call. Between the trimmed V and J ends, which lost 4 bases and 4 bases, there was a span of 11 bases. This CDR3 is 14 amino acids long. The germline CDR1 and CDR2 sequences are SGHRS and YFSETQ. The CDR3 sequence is CASSERTVTGELFF. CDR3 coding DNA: TGCGCCAGCAGCGAGAGGACGGTCACCGGGGAGCTGTTTTTT.

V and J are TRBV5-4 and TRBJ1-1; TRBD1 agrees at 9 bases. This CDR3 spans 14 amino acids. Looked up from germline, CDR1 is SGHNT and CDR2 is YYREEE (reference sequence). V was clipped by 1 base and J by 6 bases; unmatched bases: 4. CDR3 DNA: TGTGCCAGCAGCTTGTGGGGACAGGGCCCTGAAGCTTTCTTT. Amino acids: CASSLWGQGPEAFF.

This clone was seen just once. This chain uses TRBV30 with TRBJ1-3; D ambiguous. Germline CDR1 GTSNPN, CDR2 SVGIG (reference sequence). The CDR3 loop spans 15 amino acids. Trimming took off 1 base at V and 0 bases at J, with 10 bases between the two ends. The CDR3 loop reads CAWSAGKSSGNTIYF. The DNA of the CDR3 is TGTGCCTGGAGTGCGGGAAAATCCTCTGGAAACACCATATATTTT.

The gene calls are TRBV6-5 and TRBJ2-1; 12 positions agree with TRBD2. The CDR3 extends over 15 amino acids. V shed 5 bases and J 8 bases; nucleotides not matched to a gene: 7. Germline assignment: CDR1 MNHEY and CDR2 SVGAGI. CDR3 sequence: CASSNPSGRAHEQFF. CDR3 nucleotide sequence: TGTGCCAGCAGTAATCCTAGCGGGAGGGCCCATGAGCAGTTCTTC.

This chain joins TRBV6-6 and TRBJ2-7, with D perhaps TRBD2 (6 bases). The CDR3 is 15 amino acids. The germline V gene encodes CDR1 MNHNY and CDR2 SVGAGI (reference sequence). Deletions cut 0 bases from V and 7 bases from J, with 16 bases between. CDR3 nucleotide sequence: TGTGCCAGCAGTTACTCGACTAGTGGTCAGATGGAGCAGTACTTC. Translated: CASSYSTSGQMEQYF.

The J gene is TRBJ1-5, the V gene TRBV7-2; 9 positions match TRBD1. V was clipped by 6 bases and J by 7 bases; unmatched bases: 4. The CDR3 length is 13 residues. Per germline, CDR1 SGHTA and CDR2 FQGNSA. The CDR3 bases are TGTGCCAGCAGTTACAGGGGGCAACAGCCCCAGCATTTT. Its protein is CASSYRGQQPQHF.

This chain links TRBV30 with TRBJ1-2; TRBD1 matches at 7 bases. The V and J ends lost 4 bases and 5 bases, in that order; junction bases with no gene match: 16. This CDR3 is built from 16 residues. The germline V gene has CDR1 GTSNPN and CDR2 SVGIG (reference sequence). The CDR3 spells CAWNNRRDSAAYGYTF. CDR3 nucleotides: TGTGCCTGGAATAATCGAAGGGACAGCGCGGCTTATGGCTACACCTTC.

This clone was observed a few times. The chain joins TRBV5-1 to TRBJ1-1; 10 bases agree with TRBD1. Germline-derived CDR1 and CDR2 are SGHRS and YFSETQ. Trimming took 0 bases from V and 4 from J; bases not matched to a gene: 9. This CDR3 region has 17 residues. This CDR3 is CASSLESGTGALTEAFF. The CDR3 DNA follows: TGCGCCAGCAGCTTGGAATCCGGGACAGGGGCCCTCACTGAAGCTTTCTTT. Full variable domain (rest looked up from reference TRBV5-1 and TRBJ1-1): KAGVTQTPRYLIKTRGQQVTLSCSPISGHRSVSWYQQTPGQGLQFLFEYFSETQRNKGNFPGRFSGRQFSNSRSEMNVSTLELGDSALYLCASSLESGTGALTEAFFGQGTRLTVV.

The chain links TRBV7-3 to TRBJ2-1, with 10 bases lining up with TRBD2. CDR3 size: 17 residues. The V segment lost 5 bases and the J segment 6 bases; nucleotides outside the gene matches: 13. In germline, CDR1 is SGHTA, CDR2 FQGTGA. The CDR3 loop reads CASSPGTSGMRGNEQFF. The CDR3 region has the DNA TGTGCCAGCAGCCCCGGCACTAGCGGGATGAGGGGCAATGAGCAGTTCTTC.

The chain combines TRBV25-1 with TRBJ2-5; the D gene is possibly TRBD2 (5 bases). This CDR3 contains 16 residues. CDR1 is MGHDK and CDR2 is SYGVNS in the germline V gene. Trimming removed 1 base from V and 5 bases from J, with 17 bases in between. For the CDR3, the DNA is TGTGCCAGCAGTGAATTTTCACACGCGGGCCTGGAGACCCAGTACTTC. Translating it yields CASSEFSHAGLETQYF.

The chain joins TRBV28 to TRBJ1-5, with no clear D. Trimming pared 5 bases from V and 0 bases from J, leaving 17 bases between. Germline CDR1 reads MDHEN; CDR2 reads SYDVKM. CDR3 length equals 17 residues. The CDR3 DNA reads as TGTGCCAGCAGTCCTCCCGGGAGTTCTAATAGCAATCAGCCCCAGCATTTT. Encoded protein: CASSPPGSSNSNQPQHF.

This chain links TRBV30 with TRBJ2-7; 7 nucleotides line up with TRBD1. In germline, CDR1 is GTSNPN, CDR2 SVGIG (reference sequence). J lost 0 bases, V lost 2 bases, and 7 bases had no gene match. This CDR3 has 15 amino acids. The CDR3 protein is CAWSLDRKVSYEQYF. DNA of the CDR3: TGTGCCTGGAGTTTGGACAGGAAGGTCTCCTACGAGCAGTACTTC.

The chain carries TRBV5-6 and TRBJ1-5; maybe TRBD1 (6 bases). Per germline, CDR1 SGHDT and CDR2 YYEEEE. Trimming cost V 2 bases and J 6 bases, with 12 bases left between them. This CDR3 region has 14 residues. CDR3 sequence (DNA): TGTGCCAGCAGCTTAGCCACCAGGGGTCAGCCCCAGCATTTT. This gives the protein CASSLATRGQPQHF. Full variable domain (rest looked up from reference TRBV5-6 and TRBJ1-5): DAGVTQSPTHLIKTRGQQVTLRCSPKSGHDTVSWYQQALGQGPQFIFQYYEEEERQRGNFPDRFSGHQFPNYSSELNVNALLLGDSALYLCASSLATRGQPQHFGDGTRLSIL.

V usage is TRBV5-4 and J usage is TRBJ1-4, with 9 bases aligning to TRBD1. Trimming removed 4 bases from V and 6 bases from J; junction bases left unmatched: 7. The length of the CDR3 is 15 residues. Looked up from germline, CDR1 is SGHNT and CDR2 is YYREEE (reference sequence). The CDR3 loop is CASSVNRGQDEKLFF. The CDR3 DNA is TGTGCCAGCAGCGTAAACAGGGGGCAAGATGAAAAACTGTTTTTT.

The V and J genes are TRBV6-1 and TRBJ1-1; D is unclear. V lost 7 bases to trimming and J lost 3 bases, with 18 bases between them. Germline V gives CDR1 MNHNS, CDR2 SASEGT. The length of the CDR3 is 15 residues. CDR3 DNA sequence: TGTGCCAGCATCCTACGAGGAGGAATAGACACTGAAGCTTTCTTT. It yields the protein CASILRGGIDTEAFF.

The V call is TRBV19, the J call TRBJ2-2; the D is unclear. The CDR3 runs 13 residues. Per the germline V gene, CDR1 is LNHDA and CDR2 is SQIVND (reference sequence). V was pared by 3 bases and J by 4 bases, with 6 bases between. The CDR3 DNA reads TGTGCCAGTAGTATCCAGGCCACCGGGGAGCTGTTTTTT. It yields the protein CASSIQATGELFF.

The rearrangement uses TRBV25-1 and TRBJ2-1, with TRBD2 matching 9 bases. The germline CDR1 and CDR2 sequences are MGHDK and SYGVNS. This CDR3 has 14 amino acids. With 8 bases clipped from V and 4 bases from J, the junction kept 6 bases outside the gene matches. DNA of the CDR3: TGTGCCAGCGCGGGACTAGCCCCATACAATGAGCAGTTCTTC. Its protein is CASAGLAPYNEQFF.

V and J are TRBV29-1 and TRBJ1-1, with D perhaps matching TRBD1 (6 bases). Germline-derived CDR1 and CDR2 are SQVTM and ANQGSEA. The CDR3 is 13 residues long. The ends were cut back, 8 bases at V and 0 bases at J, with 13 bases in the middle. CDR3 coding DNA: TGCAGCTCAGCGGGGGCGATGAACACTGAAGCTTTCTTT. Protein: CSSAGAMNTEAFF.